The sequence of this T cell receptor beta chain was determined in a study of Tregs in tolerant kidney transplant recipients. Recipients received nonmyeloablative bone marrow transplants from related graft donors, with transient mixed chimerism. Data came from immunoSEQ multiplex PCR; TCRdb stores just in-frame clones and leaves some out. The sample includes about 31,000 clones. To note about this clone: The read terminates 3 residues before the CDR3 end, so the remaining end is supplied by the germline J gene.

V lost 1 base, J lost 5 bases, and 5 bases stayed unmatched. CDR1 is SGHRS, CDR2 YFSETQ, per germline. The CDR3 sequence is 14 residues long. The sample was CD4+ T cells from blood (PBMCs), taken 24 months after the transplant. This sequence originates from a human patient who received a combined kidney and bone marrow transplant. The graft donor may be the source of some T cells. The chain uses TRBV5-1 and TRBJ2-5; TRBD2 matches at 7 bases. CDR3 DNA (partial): TGCGCCAGCAGCTTGAGGCGGGAGCGTGAGACC. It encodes CASSLRRERET. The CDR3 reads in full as CASSLRRERETQYF.